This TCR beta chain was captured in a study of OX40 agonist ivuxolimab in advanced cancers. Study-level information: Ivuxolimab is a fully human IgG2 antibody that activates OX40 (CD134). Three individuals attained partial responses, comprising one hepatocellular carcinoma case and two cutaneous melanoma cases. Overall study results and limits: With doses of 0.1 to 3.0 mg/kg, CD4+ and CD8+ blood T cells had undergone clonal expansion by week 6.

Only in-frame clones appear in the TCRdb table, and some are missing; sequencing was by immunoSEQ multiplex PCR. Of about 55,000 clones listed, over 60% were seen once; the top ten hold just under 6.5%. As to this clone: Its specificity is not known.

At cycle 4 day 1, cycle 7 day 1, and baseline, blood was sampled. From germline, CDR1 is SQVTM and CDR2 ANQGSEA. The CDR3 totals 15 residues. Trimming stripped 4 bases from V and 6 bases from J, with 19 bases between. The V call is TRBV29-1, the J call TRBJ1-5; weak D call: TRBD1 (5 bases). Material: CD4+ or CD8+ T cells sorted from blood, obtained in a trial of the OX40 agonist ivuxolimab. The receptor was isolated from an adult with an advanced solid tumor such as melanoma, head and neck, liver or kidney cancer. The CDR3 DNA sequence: TGCAGCGTTGTGGAGGGGCAGGGCAGCGGTCAGCCCCAGCATTTT. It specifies CSVVEGQGSGQPQHF.